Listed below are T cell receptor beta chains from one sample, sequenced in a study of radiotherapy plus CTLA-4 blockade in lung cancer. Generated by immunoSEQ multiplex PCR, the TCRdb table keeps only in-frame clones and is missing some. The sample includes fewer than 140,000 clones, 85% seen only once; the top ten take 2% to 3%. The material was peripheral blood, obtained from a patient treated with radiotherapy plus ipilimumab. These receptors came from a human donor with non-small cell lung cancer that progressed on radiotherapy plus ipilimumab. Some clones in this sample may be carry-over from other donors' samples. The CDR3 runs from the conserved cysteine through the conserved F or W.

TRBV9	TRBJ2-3	CASSSGAASTDTQYF
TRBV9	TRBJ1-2	CASSVYRAPNYGYTF
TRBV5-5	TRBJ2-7	CASGLGAALSYEQYF
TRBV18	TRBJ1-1	CASSPFQGSRNTEAFF
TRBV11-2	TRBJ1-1	CASSLRGLGTEAFF
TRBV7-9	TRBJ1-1	CASSLLTDTEAFF
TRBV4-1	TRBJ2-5	CASSHPNRGQETQYF
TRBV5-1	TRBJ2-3	CASSYQGSHTQYF
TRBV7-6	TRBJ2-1	CASSFTGASYNEQFF
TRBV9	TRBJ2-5	CASSVQAGGYQETQYF
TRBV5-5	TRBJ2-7	CASSPGAYEQYF
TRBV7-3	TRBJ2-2	CASKYGALTGELFF
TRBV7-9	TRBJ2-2	CASSPHTGELFF
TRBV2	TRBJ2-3	CASSGGRGTQYF
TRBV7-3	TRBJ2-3	CASSLMGGRAYTQYF
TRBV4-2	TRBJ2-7	CASSQSGTLMYEQYF
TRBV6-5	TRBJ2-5	CASRPNFREGETQYF
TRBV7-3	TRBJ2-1	CASSAGTDNEQFF
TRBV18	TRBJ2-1	CASSSSSGGNHNEQFF
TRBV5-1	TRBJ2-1	CASSLGSPSYNEQFF
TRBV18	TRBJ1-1	CASSPNTGNTEAFF
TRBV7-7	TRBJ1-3	CASSLTPSGNTIYF
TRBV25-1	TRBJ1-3	CASSGVENTIYF
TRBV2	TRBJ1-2	CASSLTGDGYTF
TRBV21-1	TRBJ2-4	CASSKGLAKKNIQYF
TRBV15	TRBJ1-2	CATSRGEYGHYGYTF
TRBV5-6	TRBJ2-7	CASSYPGTGFNYEQYF
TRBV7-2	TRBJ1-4	CASRRTGTGEKLFF
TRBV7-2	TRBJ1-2	CASSSRSYGYTF
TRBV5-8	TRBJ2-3	CASSLEGLEGDTQYF
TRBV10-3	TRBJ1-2	CAIRIAVGATNYGYTF
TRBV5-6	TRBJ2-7	CASSLGRGQGTYEQYF
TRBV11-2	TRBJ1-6	CASSLVSAYNSPLHF
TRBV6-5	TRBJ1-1	CASSLGSNTEAFF
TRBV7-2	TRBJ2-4	CASSSQGNIQYF
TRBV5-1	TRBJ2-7	CASSSLRQGVSYEQYF
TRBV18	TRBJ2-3	CASSPWDRRGTDTQYF
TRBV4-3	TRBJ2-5	CASSQDWIAGVQETQYF
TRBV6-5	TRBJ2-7	CASSRSLTGWYEQYF
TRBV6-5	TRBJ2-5	CASSLLAGGQETQYF
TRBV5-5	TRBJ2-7	CASSLGQGKDYEQYF
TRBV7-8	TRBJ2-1	CASSPWTGPYNEQFF
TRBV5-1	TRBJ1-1	CASSPMLRGGGTEAFF
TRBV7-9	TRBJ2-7	CASSLGGVEQYF
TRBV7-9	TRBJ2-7	CASSPTVDSYEQYF
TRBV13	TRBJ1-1	CASSYKVRSTEAFF